This T cell receptor beta chain was obtained from a study of neurological immune-mediated disorders. The sample's time point: technical triplicate 3. Sorted libraries came from 1 million CD4+ or CD8+ T cells. TCRdb analysed the 5' RACE reads with MiXCR anew, one entry per CDR3 protein. The sample carries some 30,000 distinct CDR3 sequences, about 15% recorded once. This clonotype was counted at least ten times. The sample was CD4+ T cells from blood. This TCR came from a female donor with HTLV-1-associated myelopathy (HAM/TSP).

As DNA, the CDR3 is TGTGCCAGCTCACCACAGTTGGAAGTCAGGGGCCAGGCTTTCTTT. Amino acid sequence: CASSPQLEVRGQAFF. This sequence joins TRBV18 and TRBJ1-1; D may be TRBD1 (6 bases). Looked up from germline, CDR1 is KGHSH and CDR2 is LQKENI. Trimming took off 1 base at V and 11 bases at J, with 20 bases between the two ends. This CDR3 region has 15 residues.